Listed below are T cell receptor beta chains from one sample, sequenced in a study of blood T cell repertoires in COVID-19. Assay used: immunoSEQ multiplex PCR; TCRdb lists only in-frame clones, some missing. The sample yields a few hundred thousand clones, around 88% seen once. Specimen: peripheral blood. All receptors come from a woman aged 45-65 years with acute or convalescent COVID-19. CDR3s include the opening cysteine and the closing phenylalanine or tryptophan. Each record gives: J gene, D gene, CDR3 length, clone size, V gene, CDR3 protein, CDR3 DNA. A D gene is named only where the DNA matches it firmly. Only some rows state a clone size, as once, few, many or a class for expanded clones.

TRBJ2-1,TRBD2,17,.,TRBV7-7,CASSLTAGGFPYNEQFF,TGTGCTAGCAGCTTAACAGCGGGAGGTTTTCCCTACAATGAGCAGTTCTTC
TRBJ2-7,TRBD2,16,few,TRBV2,CASSGFPPTSKYEQYF,TGTGCCAGCAGTGGATTCCCGCCGACTAGCAAGTACGAGCAGTACTTC
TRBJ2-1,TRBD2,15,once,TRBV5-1,CASSPGGSSYNEQFF,TGCGCCAGCAGCCCGGGGGGGAGCTCCTACAATGAGCAGTTCTTC
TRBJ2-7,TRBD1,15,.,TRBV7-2,CASSLYGQGTYEQYF,TGTGCCAGCAGCTTATATGGACAGGGGACCTACGAGCAGTACTTC
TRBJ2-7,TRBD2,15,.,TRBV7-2,CASSFESGTSARQYF,TGTGCCAGCAGCTTCGAGAGTGGGACTAGCGCAAGGCAGTACTTC
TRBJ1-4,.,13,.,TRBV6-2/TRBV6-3,CASSYSGGEKLFF,TGTGCCAGCAGTTACTCTGGAGGGGAAAAACTGTTTTTT
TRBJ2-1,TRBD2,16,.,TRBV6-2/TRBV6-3,CASSYRPSGGYNEQFF,TGTGCCAGCAGTTACCGCCCCAGCGGGGGATACAATGAGCAGTTCTTC
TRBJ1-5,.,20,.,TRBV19,CASRSGEAGSFIGSNQPQHF,TGTGCCAGTAGGTCCGGAGAGGCAGGGTCGTTTATTGGTAGCAATCAGCCCCAGCATTTT
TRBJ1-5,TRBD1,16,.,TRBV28,CASSRSRTGGGQPQHF,TGTGCCAGCAGTCGTTCCCGGACAGGGGGCGGTCAGCCCCAGCATTTT
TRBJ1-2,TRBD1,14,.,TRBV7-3,CASSSGTENYGYTF,TGTGCCAGCAGCTCCGGGACAGAGAACTATGGCTACACCTTC
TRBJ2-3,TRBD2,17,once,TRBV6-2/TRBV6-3,CASSYFVTSGNTDTQYF,TGTGCCAGCAGTTACTTTGTAACTAGCGGGAACACAGATACGCAGTATTTT
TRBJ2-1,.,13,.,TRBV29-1,CSVDGRASDEQFF,TGCAGCGTTGACGGTCGCGCGAGCGATGAGCAGTTCTTC
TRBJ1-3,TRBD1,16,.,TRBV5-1,CASSTGTANSGNTIYF,TGCGCCAGCAGCACCGGGACAGCGAACTCTGGAAACACCATATATTTT
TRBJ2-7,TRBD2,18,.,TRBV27,CASRPGLAGGPLTYEQYF,TGTGCCAGCAGGCCGGGACTAGCGGGAGGGCCCTTAACCTACGAGCAGTACTTC
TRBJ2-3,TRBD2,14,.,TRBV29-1,CSVGASGGPDTQYF,TGCAGCGTTGGCGCTAGCGGGGGCCCGGATACGCAGTATTTT
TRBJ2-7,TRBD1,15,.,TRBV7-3,CASSASGTGDYEQYF,TGTGCCAGCAGCGCCTCCGGGACAGGGGACTACGAGCAGTACTTC
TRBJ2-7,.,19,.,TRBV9,CASSEEGQWGSTKGYEQYF,TGTGCCAGCAGCGAGGAGGGGCAGTGGGGATCTACCAAGGGCTACGAGCAGTACTTC
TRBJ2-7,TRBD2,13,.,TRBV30,CAQGREGLGEQYF,TGTGCCCAAGGAAGGGAGGGCCTCGGGGAGCAGTACTTC
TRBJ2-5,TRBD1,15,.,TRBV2,CASSEIRGGEETQYF,TGTGCCAGCAGTGAGATTCGAGGGGGCGAGGAGACCCAGTACTTC
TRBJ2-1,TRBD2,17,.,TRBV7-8,CASSLRPGTRGADEQFF,TGTGCCAGCAGCTTACGCCCCGGGACTAGGGGGGCGGATGAGCAGTTCTTC
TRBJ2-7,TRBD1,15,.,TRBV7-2,CASRLPRGLTYEQYF,TGTGCCAGCAGATTACCCAGGGGGCTGACCTACGAGCAGTACTTC
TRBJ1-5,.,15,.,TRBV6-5,CASSYSYGGGQPQHF,TGTGCCAGCAGTTACTCGTACGGAGGTGGGCAGCCCCAGCATTTT
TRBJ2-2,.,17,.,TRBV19,CASSPKGGGANTGELFF,TGTGCCAGTAGTCCGAAAGGGGGAGGGGCGAACACCGGGGAGCTGTTTTTT
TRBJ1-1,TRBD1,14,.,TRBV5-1,CASSLVDRVAEAFF,TGCGCCAGCAGCTTGGTTGACAGGGTCGCTGAAGCTTTCTTT
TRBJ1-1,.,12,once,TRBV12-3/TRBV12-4,CASTAFGGGAFF,TGTGCCAGCACCGCCTTCGGGGGAGGTGCTTTCTTT
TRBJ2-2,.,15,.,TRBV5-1,CASSLARVRTGELFF,TGCGCCAGCAGCTTGGCCCGGGTAAGGACCGGGGAGCTGTTTTTT
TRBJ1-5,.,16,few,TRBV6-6,CASSPGIFSSNQPQHF,TGTGCCAGCAGTCCCGGGATCTTTAGTAGCAATCAGCCCCAGCATTTT
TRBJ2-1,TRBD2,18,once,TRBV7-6,CASSLYPNGLAVYNEQFF,TGTGCCAGCAGCTTATACCCCAATGGTCTAGCGGTTTACAATGAGCAGTTCTTC